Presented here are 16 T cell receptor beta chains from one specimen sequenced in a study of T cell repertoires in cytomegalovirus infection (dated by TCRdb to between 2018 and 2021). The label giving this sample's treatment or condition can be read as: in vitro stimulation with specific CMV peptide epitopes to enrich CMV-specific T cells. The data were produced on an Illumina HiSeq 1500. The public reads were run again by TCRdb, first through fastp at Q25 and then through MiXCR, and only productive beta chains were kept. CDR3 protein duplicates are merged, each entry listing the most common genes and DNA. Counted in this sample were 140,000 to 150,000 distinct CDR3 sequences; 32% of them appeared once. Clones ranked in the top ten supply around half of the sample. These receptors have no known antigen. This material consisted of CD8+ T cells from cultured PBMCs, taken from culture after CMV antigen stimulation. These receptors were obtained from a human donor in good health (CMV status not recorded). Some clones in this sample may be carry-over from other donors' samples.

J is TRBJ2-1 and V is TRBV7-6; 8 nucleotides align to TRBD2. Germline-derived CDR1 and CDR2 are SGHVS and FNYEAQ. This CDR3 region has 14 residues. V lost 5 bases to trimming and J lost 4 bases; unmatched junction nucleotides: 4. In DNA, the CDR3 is TGTGCCAGCAGCCGCGGGGGGCCTTACAATGAGCAGTTCTTC. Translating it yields CASSRGGPYNEQFF.

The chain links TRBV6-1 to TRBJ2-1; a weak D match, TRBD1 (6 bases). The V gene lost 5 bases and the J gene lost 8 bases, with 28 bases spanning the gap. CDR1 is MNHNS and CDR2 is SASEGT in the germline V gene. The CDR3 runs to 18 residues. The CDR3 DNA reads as TGTGCCAGCAGTTACGACACTTACAGGGTATTGGGGAAGGATGAGCAGTTCTTC. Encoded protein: CASSYDTYRVLGKDEQFF.

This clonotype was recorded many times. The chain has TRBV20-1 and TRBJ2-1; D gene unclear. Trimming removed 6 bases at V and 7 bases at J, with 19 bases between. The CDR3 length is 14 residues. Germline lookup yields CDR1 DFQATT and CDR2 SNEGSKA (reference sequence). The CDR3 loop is CSAISLSSTNEQFF. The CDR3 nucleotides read TGCAGTGCGATCTCGCTGTCTTCGACAAATGAGCAGTTCTTC.

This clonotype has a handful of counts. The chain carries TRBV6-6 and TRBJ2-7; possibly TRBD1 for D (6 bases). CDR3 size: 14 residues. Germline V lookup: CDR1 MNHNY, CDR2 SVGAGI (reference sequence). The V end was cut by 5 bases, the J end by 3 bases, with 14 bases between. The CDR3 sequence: CASSEGHGFYEQYF. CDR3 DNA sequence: TGTGCCAGCAGTGAGGGACACGGGTTCTACGAGCAGTACTTC.

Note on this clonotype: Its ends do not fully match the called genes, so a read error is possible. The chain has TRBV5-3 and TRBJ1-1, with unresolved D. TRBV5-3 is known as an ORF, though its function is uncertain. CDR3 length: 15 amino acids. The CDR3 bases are TGTGCCAGCAGCTTGGAAGCGGCAGTGAACACTGAAGCTTTCTTT. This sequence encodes CASSLEAAVNTEAFF.

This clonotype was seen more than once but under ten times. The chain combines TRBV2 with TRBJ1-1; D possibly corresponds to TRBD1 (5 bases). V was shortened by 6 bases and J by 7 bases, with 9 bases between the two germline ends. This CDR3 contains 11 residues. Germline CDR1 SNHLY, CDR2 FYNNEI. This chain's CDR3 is CASRGGSEAFF. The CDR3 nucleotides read TGTGCCAGCAGGGGGGGAAGTGAAGCTTTCTTT. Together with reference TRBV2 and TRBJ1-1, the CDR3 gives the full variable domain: EPEVTQTPSHQVTQMGQEVILRCVPISNHLYFYWYRQILGQKVEFLVSFYNNEISEKSEIFDDQFSVERPDGSNFTLKIRSTKLEDSAMYFCASRGGSEAFFGQGTRLTVV.

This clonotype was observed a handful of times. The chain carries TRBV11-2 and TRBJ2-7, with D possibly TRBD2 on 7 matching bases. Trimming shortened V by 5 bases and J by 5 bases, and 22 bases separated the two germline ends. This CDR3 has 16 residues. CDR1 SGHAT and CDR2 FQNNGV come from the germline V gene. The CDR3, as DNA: TGTGCCAGCAGCCTCAATTGGGGGGGCGCGGACGACGAGCAGTACTTC. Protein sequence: CASSLNWGGADDEQYF.

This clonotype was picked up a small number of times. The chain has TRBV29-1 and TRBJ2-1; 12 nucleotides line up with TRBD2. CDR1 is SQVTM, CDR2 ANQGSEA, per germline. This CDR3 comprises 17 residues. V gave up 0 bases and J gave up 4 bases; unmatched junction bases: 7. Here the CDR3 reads CSVEDPLAGGLYNEQFF. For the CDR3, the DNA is TGCAGCGTTGAAGATCCCCTAGCGGGGGGGCTTTACAATGAGCAGTTCTTC.

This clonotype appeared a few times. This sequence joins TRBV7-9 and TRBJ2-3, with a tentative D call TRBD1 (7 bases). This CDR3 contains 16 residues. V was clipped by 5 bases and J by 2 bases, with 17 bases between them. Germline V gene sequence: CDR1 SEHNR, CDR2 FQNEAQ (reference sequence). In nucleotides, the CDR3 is TGTGCCAGCAGCCACCCGCGGGACAGAATCACAGATACGCAGTATTTT. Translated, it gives CASSHPRDRITDTQYF.

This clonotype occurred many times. The CDR3 DNA reads as TGTGCCAGCAGCTCCCGATTCGAGGGGGCCTTTGAAATGGAGCAGTTCTTC. It specifies CASSSRFEGAFEMEQFF. The chain recombines TRBV7-9 with TRBJ2-1; 7 nucleotides match TRBD1. Germline CDR1 reads SEHNR; CDR2 reads FQNEAQ (reference sequence). The CDR3 is 17 amino acids. Losses at the gene ends were 4 bases for V and 10 bases for J; bases not matched to a gene: 19.

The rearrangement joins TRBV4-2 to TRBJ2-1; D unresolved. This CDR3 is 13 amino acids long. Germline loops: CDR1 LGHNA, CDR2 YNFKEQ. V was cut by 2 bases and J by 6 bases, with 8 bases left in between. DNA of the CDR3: TGTGCCAGCAGCCAAATAGGCGCCAATGAGCAGTTCTTC. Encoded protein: CASSQIGANEQFF.

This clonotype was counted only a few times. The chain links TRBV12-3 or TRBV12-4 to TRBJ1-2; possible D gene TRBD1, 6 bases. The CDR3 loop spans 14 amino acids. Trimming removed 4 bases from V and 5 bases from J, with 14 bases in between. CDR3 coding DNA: TGTGCCAGCAGTTCCCCCACAGGGCTGTATGGCTACACCTTC. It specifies CASSSPTGLYGYTF.

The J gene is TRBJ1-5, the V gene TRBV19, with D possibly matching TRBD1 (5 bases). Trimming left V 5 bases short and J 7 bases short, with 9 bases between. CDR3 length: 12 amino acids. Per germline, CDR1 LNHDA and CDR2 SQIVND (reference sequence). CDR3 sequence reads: CASSVGVQPQHF. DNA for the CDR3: TGTGCCAGTAGTGTGGGGGTCCAGCCCCAGCATTTT.

CDR3 region: CASSYSAAGDEQFF. In DNA form, the CDR3 reads TGTGCCAGCAGTTACTCTGCGGCCGGGGATGAGCAGTTCTTC. The V gene is TRBV6-5, the J gene TRBJ2-1; maybe TRBD2 (5 bases). The germline V gene has CDR1 MNHEY and CDR2 SVGAGI. V lost 0 bases to trimming and J lost 8 bases, with 11 bases between them. There are 14 residues in the CDR3.

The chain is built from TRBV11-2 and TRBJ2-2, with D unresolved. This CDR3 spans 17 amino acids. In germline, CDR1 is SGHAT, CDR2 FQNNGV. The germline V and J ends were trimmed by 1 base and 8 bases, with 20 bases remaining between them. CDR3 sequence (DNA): TGTGCCAGCAGCTTAGTTTCCTCGGGTCTGAAATTGGGGGAGCTGTTTTTT. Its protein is CASSLVSSGLKLGELFF.

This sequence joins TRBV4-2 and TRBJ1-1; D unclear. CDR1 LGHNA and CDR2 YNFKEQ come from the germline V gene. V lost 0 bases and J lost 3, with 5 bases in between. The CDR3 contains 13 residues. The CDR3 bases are TGTGCCAGCAGCCAAGATGGGGACACTGAAGCTTTCTTT. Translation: CASSQDGDTEAFF.